The sequence of this TCR beta chain was determined in a study of OX40 agonist ivuxolimab in advanced cancers. Study-level information: Patients were infused with ivuxolimab every 2 weeks at 0.01 to 10 mg/kg. Prior anti-PD-1, anti-PD-L1 or anti-CTLA-4 therapy did not bar entry, and 40% had some.

This clone was counted a few times. Germline-derived CDR1 and CDR2 are MNHEY and SVGAGI. Trimming shortened V by 0 bases and J by 6 bases, and 14 bases separated the two germline ends. This CDR3 has 15 amino acids. This table comes from immunoSEQ multiplex PCR, and its TCRdb copy is limited to in-frame clones, with some not included. This table has about 77,000 clones, over 70% appearing once. The source is an adult with an advanced solid tumor such as melanoma, head and neck, liver or kidney cancer. The sample in question was CD4+ or CD8+ T cells sorted from blood, obtained in a trial of the OX40 agonist ivuxolimab. The rearrangement joins TRBV6-5 to TRBJ2-5, with D possibly TRBD2 on 7 matching bases. CDR3 in DNA: TGTGCCAGCAGTTACTCGTCGGGGGGCTTAAAGACCCAGTACTTC. Encoded protein: CASSYSSGGLKTQYF.